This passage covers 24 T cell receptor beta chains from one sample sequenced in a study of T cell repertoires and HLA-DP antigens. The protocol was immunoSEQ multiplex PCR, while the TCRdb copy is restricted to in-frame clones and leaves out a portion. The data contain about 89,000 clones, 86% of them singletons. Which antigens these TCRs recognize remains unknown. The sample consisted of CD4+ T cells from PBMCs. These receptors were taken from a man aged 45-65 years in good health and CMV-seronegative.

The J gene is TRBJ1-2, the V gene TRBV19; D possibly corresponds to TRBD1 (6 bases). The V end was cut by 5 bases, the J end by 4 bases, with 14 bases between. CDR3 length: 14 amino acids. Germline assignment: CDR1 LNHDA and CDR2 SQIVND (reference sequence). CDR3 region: CASSEQGASYGYTF. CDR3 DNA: TGTGCCAGTAGTGAACAGGGCGCAAGCTATGGCTACACCTTC.

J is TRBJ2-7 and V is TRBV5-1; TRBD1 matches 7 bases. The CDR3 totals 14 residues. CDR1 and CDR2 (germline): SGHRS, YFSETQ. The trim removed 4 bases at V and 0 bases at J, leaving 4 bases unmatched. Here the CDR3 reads CASSLRDSSYEQYF. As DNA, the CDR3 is TGCGCCAGCAGCCTCCGGGACAGCTCCTACGAGCAGTACTTC. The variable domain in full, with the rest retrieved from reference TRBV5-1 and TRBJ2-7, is KAGVTQTPRYLIKTRGQQVTLSCSPISGHRSVSWYQQTPGQGLQFLFEYFSETQRNKGNFPGRFSGRQFSNSRSEMNVSTLELGDSALYLCASSLRDSSYEQYFGPGTRLTVT.

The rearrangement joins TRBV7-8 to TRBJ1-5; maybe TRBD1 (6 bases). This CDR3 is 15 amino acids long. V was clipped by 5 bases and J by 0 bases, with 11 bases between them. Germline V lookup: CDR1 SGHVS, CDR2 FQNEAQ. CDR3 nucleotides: TGTGCCAGCAGCGGTTCGGGGGCTAGCAATCAGCCCCAGCATTTT. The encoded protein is CASSGSGASNQPQHF.

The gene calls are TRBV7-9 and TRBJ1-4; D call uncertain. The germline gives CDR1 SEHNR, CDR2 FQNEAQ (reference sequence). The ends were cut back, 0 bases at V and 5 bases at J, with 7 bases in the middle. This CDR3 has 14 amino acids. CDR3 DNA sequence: TGTGCCAGCAGCTTAGCGGCGGGGAATGAAAAACTGTTTTTT. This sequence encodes CASSLAAGNEKLFF.

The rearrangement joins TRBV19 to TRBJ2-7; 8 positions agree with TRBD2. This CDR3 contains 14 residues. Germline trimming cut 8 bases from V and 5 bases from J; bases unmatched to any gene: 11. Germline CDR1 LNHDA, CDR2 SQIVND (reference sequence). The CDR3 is CASGRRTSWDEQYF. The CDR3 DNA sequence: TGTGCCAGTGGAAGGAGGACTAGCTGGGACGAGCAGTACTTC.

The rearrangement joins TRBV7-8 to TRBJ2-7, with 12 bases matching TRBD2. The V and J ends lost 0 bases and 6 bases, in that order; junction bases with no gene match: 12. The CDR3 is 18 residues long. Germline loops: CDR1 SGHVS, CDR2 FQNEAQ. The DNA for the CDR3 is TGTGCCAGCAGCTTAGCGGCTAGCGGGGGGGCCTTTTCACTCGAGCAGTACTTC. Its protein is CASSLAASGGAFSLEQYF.

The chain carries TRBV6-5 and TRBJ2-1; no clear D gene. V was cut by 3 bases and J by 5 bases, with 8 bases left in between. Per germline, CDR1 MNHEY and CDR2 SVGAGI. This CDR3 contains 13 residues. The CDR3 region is CASSYSRDNEQFF. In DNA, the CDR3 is TGTGCCAGCAGTTATTCTAGGGACAATGAGCAGTTCTTC.

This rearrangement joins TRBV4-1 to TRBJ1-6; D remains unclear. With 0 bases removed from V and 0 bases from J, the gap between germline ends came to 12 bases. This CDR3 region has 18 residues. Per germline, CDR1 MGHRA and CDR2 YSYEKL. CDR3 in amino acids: CASSQDSGRSSYNSPLHF. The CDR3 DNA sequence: TGCGCCAGCAGCCAAGATTCGGGCCGGAGCTCCTATAATTCACCCCTCCACTTT.

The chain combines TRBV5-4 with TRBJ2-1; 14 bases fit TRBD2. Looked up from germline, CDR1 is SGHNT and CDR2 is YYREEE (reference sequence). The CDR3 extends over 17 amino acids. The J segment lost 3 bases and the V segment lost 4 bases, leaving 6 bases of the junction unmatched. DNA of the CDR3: TGTGCCAGCAGCACCGGGACTAGCGGGAGCGACTACAATGAGCAGTTCTTC. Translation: CASSTGTSGSDYNEQFF. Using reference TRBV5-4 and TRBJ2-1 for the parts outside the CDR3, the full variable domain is ETGVTQSPTHLIKTRGQQVTLRCSSQSGHNTVSWYQQALGQGPQFIFQYYREEENGRGNFPPRFSGLQFPNYSSELNVNALELDDSALYLCASSTGTSGSDYNEQFFGPGTRLTVL.

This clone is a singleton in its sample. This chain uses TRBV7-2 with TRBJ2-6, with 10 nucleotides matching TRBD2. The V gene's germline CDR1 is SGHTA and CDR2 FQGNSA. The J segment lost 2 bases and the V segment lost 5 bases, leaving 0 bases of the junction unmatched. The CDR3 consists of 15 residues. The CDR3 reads CASSTSGTGANVLTF. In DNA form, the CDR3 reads TGTGCCAGCAGCACTAGCGGGACTGGGGCCAACGTCCTGACTTTC.

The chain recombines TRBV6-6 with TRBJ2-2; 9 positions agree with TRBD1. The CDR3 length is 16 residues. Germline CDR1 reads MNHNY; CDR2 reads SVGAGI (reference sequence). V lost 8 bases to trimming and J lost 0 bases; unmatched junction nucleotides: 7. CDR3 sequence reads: CASGKQGATNTGELFF. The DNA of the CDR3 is TGTGCCAGCGGAAAACAGGGGGCAACGAACACCGGGGAGCTGTTTTTT.

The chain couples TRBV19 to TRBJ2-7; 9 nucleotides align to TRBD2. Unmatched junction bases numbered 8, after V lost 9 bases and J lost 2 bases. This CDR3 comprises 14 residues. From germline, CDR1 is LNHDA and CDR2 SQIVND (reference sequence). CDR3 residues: CASSSGNPPYEQYF. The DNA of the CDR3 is TGTGCCAGCTCTAGCGGGAATCCGCCCTACGAGCAGTACTTC.

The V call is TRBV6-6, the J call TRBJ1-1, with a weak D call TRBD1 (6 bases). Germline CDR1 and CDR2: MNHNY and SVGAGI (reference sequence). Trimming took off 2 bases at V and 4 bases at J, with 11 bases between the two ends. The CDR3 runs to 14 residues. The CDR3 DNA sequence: TGTGCCAGCAGTTACCTTACAGGGACCACTGAAGCTTTCTTT. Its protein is CASSYLTGTTEAFF.

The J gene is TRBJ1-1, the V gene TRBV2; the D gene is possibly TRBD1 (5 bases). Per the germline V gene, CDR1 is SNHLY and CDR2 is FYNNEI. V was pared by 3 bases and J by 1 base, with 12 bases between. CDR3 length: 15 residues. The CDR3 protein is CASSDPGRRNTEAFF. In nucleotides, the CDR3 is TGTGCCAGCAGTGACCCGGGACGCCGGAACACTGAAGCTTTCTTT. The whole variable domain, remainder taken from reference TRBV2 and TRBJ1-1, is EPEVTQTPSHQVTQMGQEVILRCVPISNHLYFYWYRQILGQKVEFLVSFYNNEISEKSEIFDDQFSVERPDGSNFTLKIRSTKLEDSAMYFCASSDPGRRNTEAFFGQGTRLTVV.

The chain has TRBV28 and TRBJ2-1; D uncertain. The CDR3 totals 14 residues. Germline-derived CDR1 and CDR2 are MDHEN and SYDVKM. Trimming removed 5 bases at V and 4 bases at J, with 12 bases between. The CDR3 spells CASSPRLRYNEQFF. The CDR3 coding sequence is TGTGCCAGCAGTCCCCGTTTGAGGTACAATGAGCAGTTCTTC.

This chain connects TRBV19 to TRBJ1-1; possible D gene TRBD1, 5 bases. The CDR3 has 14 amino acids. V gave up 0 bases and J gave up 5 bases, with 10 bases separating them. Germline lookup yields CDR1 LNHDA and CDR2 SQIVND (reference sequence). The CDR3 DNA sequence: TGTGCCAGTAGTATAGATATGGACACGACTGAAGCTTTCTTT. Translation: CASSIDMDTTEAFF.

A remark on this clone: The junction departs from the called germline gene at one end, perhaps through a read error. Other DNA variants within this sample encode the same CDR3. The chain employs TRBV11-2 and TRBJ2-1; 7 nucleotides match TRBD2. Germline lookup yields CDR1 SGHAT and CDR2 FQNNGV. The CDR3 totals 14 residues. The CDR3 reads CASSWGGSPPEQFF. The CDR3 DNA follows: TGTGCCAGTAGCTGGGGGGGTAGCCCGCCGGAGCAGTTCTTC.

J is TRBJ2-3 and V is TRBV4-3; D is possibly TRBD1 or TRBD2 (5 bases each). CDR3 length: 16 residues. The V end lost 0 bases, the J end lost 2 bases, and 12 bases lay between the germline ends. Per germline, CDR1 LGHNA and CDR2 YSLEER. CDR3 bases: TGCGCCAGCAGCCAAGATGGGGGACGGTCCACAGATACGCAGTATTTT. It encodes CASSQDGGRSTDTQYF.

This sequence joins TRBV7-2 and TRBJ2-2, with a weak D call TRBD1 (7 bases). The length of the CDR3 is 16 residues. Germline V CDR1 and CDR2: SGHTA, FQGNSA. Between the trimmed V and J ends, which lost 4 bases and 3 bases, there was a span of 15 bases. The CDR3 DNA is TGTGCCAGCAGCTCCAGGGGGGTAGGGTACACCGGGGAGCTGTTTTTT. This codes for CASSSRGVGYTGELFF.

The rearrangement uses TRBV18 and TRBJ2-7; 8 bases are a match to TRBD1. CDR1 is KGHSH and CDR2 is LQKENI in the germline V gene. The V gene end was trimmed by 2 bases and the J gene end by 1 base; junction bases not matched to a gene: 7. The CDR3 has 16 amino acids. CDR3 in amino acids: CASSPYGQGLSYEQYF. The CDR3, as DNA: TGTGCCAGCTCACCATATGGACAGGGTCTATCCTACGAGCAGTACTTC.

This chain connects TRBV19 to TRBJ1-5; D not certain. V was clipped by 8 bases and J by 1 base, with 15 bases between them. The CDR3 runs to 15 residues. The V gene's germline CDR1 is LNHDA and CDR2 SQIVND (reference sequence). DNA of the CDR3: TGTGCCAGTTCCCAGGCCCTGGGGAGCAATCAGCCCCAGCATTTT. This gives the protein CASSQALGSNQPQHF.

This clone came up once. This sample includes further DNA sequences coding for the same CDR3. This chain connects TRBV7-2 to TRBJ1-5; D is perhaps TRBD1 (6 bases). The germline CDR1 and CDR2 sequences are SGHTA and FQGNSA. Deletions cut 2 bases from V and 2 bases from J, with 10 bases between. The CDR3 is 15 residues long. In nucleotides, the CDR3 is TGTGCCAGCAGCTTAAGACAGGTTGGCAATCAGCCCCAGCATTTT. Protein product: CASSLRQVGNQPQHF.

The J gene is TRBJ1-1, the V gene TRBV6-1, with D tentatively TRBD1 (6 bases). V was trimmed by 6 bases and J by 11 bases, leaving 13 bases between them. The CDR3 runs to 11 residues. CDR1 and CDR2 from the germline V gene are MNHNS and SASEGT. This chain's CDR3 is CASRQGGLAFF. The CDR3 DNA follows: TGTGCCAGCAGACAGGGAGGGTTGGCTTTCTTT.

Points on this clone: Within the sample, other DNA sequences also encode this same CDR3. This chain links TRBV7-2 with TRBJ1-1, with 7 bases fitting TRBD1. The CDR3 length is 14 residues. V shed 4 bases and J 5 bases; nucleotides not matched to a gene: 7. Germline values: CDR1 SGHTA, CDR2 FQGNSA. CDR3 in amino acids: CASSSQGGRTEAFF. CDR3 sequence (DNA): TGTGCCAGCAGCTCCCAGGGGGGGAGGACTGAAGCTTTCTTT.